This TCR beta chain is drawn from a study of cytomegalovirus exposure and HLA in healthy donors. With respect to this clone: What it binds is unknown.

Overall study findings and caveats: Presence/absence analysis assumed near-uniform sequencing depth across donors. The study reported that TCR beta sequences accurately predicted HLA-A and HLA-B alleles in most subjects.

PCR involved 60 Vbeta and 13 Jbeta primers. The data were produced by immunoSEQ multiplex PCR, yet TCRdb's version contains in-frame clones alone and is incomplete. The sample consists of about 220,000 clones, less than 85% of them appearing once. The CDR3 extends over 15 amino acids. The ends lost 0 bases at V and 2 bases at J; junction bases unmatched: 3. Germline V lookup: CDR1 SGHRS, CDR2 YFSETQ. The source of this sequence is a man in his late teens or twenties in good health and CMV-seronegative. Sequenced sample: PBMCs. The chain employs TRBV5-1 and TRBJ2-7, with 9 nucleotides matching TRBD2. The CDR3 loop is CASSLGLAAPYEQYF. In nucleotides, the CDR3 is TGCGCCAGCAGCTTGGGACTAGCGGCACCCTACGAGCAGTACTTC.